These 26 T cell receptor beta chains came from one sample sequenced in a study of Ad26.COV2.S vaccination and SARS-CoV-2 variants. As to treatment: over 15 received Ad26.COV2.S at low or high dose, single or two shots; 5 received placebo; per-sample allocation not given. Samples were taken on day 63 after the first vaccine or placebo injection. TCRdb's table, derived via immunoSEQ multiplex PCR, lists solely in-frame clones and lacks some. The sample consists of under 300,000 clones, 87% of them appearing once. The sequences come from peripheral blood, collected in a trial of Ad26.COV2.S vaccine versus placebo. The source of these receptors is a person between 18 and 65 years old who received the Ad26.COV2.S COVID-19 vaccine or a placebo.

The J gene is TRBJ2-3, the V gene TRBV2; the D gene is possibly TRBD2 (7 bases). The CDR3 has 16 amino acids. Trimming pared 5 bases from V and 3 bases from J, leaving 18 bases between. CDR1 is SNHLY and CDR2 is FYNNEI in the germline V gene. The CDR3: CASSPGEGLGTDTQYF. CDR3 sequence (DNA): TGTGCCAGCAGTCCAGGGGAGGGGTTGGGGACAGATACGCAGTATTTT.

This clone was observed a few times. The J gene is TRBJ2-7, the V gene TRBV27; D not resolved. Germline CDR1 is MNHEY and CDR2 is SMNVEV (reference sequence). V was cut by 0 bases and J by 2 bases, with 5 bases left in between. The CDR3 extends over 13 amino acids. CDR3 protein: CASSLSRTYEQYF. As DNA, the CDR3 is TGTGCCAGCAGTTTATCCAGGACCTACGAGCAGTACTTC.

The rearrangement uses TRBV7-8 and TRBJ2-7, with D maybe TRBD1 (6 bases). The germline CDR1 and CDR2 sequences are SGHVS and FQNEAQ. The length of the CDR3 is 14 residues. Trimming took off 2 bases at V and 3 bases at J, with 11 bases between the two ends. The CDR3, as DNA: TGTGCCAGCAGCTTAAGGGACAATATCTACGAGCAGTACTTC. Amino acid sequence: CASSLRDNIYEQYF.

This clone was recorded a few times. The chain employs TRBV30 and TRBJ1-5; possibly TRBD1 for D (5 bases). V shed 4 bases and J shed 0 bases, with 10 bases lying between them. CDR1 is GTSNPN and CDR2 is SVGIG in the germline V gene (reference sequence). The CDR3 covers 14 residues. CDR3: CAWNEGHSNQPQHF. Written as DNA, the CDR3 is TGTGCCTGGAATGAGGGGCATAGCAATCAGCCCCAGCATTTT. The full variable domain, completed using reference TRBV30 and TRBJ1-5, is SQTIHQWPATLVQPVGSPLSLECTVEGTSNPNLYWYRQAAGRGLQLLFYSVGIGQISSEVPQNLSASRPQDRQFILSSKKLLLSDSGFYLCAWNEGHSNQPQHFGDGTRLSIL.

The chain carries TRBV7-2 and TRBJ2-5; TRBD2 aligns across 16 bases. The junction had 3 bases not matched to a gene; V was cut back by 3 bases and J by 2 bases. The CDR3 covers 17 residues. From germline, CDR1 is SGHTA and CDR2 FQGNSA. CDR3 sequence reads: CASSLGLAGGPQETQYF. The CDR3, as DNA: TGTGCCAGCAGCTTGGGACTAGCGGGAGGGCCGCAAGAGACCCAGTACTTC.

This clone was recorded only once. The CDR3 reads CASSLGWLAKNTGELFF. In DNA, the CDR3 is TGTGCCAGCAGCTTAGGGTGGCTAGCGAAAAACACCGGGGAGCTGTTTTTT. The chain employs TRBV7-8 and TRBJ2-2; weak D call: TRBD2 (6 bases). The CDR3 extends over 17 amino acids. In germline, CDR1 is SGHVS, CDR2 FQNEAQ. V lost 1 base to trimming and J lost 2 bases, with 14 bases between them.

V is TRBV3-1 (or the pseudogene TRBV3-2) and J is TRBJ1-1; 8 bases align to TRBD1. The V gene's germline CDR1 is LGHDT and CDR2 YNNKEL (reference sequence). This CDR3 has 15 amino acids. J gave up 1 base and V 4 bases, and 5 bases lay outside the gene matches. CDR3 coding DNA: TGTGCCAGCAGCCCCAGACAGGGGTGGAACACTGAAGCTTTCTTT. Residues: CASSPRQGWNTEAFF.

J is TRBJ1-1 and V is TRBV4-2, with TRBD1 matching over 9 bases. The germline V gene has CDR1 LGHNA and CDR2 YNFKEQ. The CDR3 extends over 14 amino acids. With 3 bases clipped from V and 5 bases from J, the junction kept 4 bases outside the gene matches. CDR3 in amino acids: CASSQGQGYTEAFF. CDR3 sequence (DNA): TGTGCCAGCAGCCAGGGACAGGGATATACTGAAGCTTTCTTT.

V is TRBV7-3 and J is TRBJ2-1; D is possibly TRBD1 (6 bases). The ends were cut back, 4 bases at V and 0 bases at J, with 10 bases in the middle. This CDR3 has 15 residues. The V gene's germline CDR1 is SGHTA and CDR2 FQGTGA. CDR3 nucleotides: TGTGCCAGCAGCTCCAGGGGAAACTCCTACAATGAGCAGTTCTTC. It codes for CASSSRGNSYNEQFF.

The rearrangement uses TRBV6-5 and TRBJ1-6; no firm D call. The CDR3 has 15 residues. Trimming cost V 2 bases and J 0 bases, with 5 bases left between them. Germline CDR1 is MNHEY and CDR2 is SVGAGI. DNA of the CDR3: TGTGCCAGCAGTTACGACGGCTCCTATAATTCACCCCTCCACTTT. It specifies CASSYDGSYNSPLHF.

V usage is TRBV10-3 and J usage is TRBJ2-2; D remains ambiguous. Germline-derived CDR1 and CDR2 are ENHRY and SYGVKD. The CDR3 sequence is 15 residues long. V was pared by 3 bases and J by 0 bases, with 8 bases between. The CDR3 DNA reads TGTGCCATCAGTGAAGGCGGAGCGAACACCGGGGAGCTGTTTTTT. Translated, it gives CAISEGGANTGELFF.

The genes are TRBV6-5 and TRBJ2-1; D is perhaps TRBD1 (6 bases). Germline V gives CDR1 MNHEY, CDR2 SVGAGI. Trimming removed 6 bases from V and 8 bases from J, with 14 bases in between. The CDR3 spans 13 residues. The CDR3 loop is CASSSYEGDEQFF. CDR3 bases: TGTGCCAGCAGCTCGTACGAGGGGGATGAGCAGTTCTTC.

This clone came up a few times. This chain joins TRBV7-2 and TRBJ1-6; 7 positions match TRBD1. The CDR3 runs to 14 residues. Trimming took 5 bases from V and 10 from J; bases not matched to a gene: 8. Germline V gene sequence: CDR1 SGHTA, CDR2 FQGNSA. CDR3 bases: TGTGCCAGCAGCGTGGACAGGCCCCTCTCACCCCTCCACTTT. Translated: CASSVDRPLSPLHF.

A word on this clone: Within the sample, other DNA sequences also encode this same CDR3. The CDR3 nucleotides are TGTGCCAGCAGTTTGTTGGGTGCAACTAATGAAAAACTGTTTTTT. It is translated as CASSLLGATNEKLFF. The chain links TRBV27 to TRBJ1-4; D ambiguous. Trimming removed 3 bases at V and 0 bases at J, with 8 bases between. Germline lookup yields CDR1 MNHEY and CDR2 SMNVEV (reference sequence). This CDR3 is built from 15 residues.

This clone was counted only a few times. This rearrangement joins TRBV18 to TRBJ1-2, with D tentatively TRBD1 (6 bases). The CDR3 covers 13 residues. The V end lost 3 bases, the J end lost 6 bases, and 11 bases lay between the germline ends. Germline V lookup: CDR1 KGHSH, CDR2 LQKENI. CDR3 coding DNA: TGTGCCAGCTCACCGGGGGGGCGGCATGGCTACACCTTC. Protein sequence: CASSPGGRHGYTF.

The chain links TRBV19 to TRBJ1-2, with 8 bases fitting TRBD1. Germline CDR1 and CDR2: LNHDA and SQIVND (reference sequence). Unmatched junction bases numbered 10, after V lost 2 bases and J lost 8 bases. The CDR3 runs to 15 residues. The CDR3 region has the DNA TGTGCCAGTAGTATAACTTCGGACAGGGTAGACGGCTACACCTTC. Protein: CASSITSDRVDGYTF.

The chain couples TRBV4-2 to TRBJ1-1; TRBD1 might be the D (6 bases). The CDR3 is 16 residues long. The germline V and J ends were trimmed by 8 bases and 3 bases, with 22 bases remaining between them. The germline gives CDR1 LGHNA, CDR2 YNFKEQ. CDR3 DNA sequence: TGTGCCAGCCAAAGATACCATTACAGGGACGACACTGAAGCTTTCTTT. Its protein is CASQRYHYRDDTEAFF.

This chain joins TRBV27 and TRBJ2-1; 11 bases match TRBD2. With 3 bases clipped from V and 7 bases from J, the junction kept 8 bases outside the gene matches. Germline V CDR1 and CDR2: MNHEY, SMNVEV (reference sequence). This CDR3 comprises 16 residues. CDR3 coding DNA: TGTGCCAGCAGTTTTAAGCTCTCTAGCGGGAGGAATGAGCAGTTCTTC. The encoded protein is CASSFKLSSGRNEQFF.

The CDR3 reads CASSVRDRGSYYGYTF. The DNA of the CDR3 is TGTGCCAGCAGTGTCCGGGACAGGGGGAGCTACTATGGCTACACCTTC. The chain carries TRBV6-6 and TRBJ1-2; 11 bases are a match to TRBD1. V shed 5 bases, J shed 3 bases, and the junction held 8 bases outside the gene matches. CDR3 size: 16 residues. The V gene's germline CDR1 is MNHNY and CDR2 SVGAGI (reference sequence).

V gene TRBV18 combines with J gene TRBJ1-2; TRBD1 aligns across 7 bases. The CDR3 has 14 residues. The ends lost 2 bases at V and 5 bases at J; junction bases unmatched: 5. Germline values: CDR1 KGHSH, CDR2 LQKENI. The CDR3 nucleotides are TGTGCCAGCTCACCAAATCGGGACAGTTATGGCTACACCTTC. This sequence encodes CASSPNRDSYGYTF.

The count of this clone is one. The chain is built from TRBV7-9 and TRBJ1-1, with D maybe TRBD1 (5 bases). This CDR3 spans 15 amino acids. V dropped 0 bases and J dropped 1 base, with 9 bases sitting between them. CDR1 and CDR2 from the germline V gene are SEHNR and FQNEAQ (reference sequence). Here the CDR3 DNA reads TGTGCCAGCAGCTTAGCGGGGCGCGGGAACACTGAAGCTTTCTTT. This encodes CASSLAGRGNTEAFF. Full variable domain (outside the CDR3, taken from reference TRBV7-9 and TRBJ1-1): DTGVSQNPRHKITKRGQNVTFRCDPISEHNRLYWYRQTLGQGPEFLTYFQNEAQLEKSRLLSDRFSAERPKGSFSTLEIQRTEQGDSAMYLCASSLAGRGNTEAFFGQGTRLTVV.

This clone was counted ten times or more. This chain connects TRBV5-4 to TRBJ1-1; TRBD1 agrees at 7 bases. Germline V gives CDR1 SGHNT, CDR2 YYREEE (reference sequence). There are 14 residues in the CDR3. V was pared by 1 base and J by 5 bases, with 5 bases of the junction left unmatched. CDR3 protein: CASSLKQGWTEAFF. The CDR3 bases are TGTGCCAGCAGCTTGAAACAGGGGTGGACTGAAGCTTTCTTT.

Notes on this clone: The sample holds other DNA sequences that translate to the same CDR3. CDR3 region: CASRQGASTGELFF. The CDR3 DNA reads TGTGCCAGTAGACAGGGGGCGAGCACCGGGGAGCTGTTTTTT. The rearrangement links TRBV27 to TRBJ2-2; 10 bases align to TRBD1. The CDR3 length is 14 residues. Germline assignment: CDR1 MNHEY and CDR2 SMNVEV (reference sequence). V was clipped by 9 bases and J by 4 bases; unmatched bases: 5.

Turning to this clone: This sample includes further DNA sequences coding for the same CDR3. The V gene is TRBV7-9, the J gene TRBJ1-4; no definite D call. In germline, CDR1 is SEHNR, CDR2 FQNEAQ (reference sequence). This CDR3 has 15 residues. The V gene lost 1 base and the J gene lost 8 bases, with 14 bases spanning the gap. CDR3 region: CASSLDGPPREKLFF. The CDR3 nucleotides read TGTGCCAGCAGCTTAGATGGTCCGCCCCGGGAAAAACTGTTTTTT.

The chain carries TRBV2 and TRBJ2-2, with TRBD2 matching over 7 bases. Germline V gives CDR1 SNHLY, CDR2 FYNNEI. The CDR3 length is 15 residues. The J segment lost 6 bases and the V segment lost 1 base, leaving 5 bases of the junction unmatched. CDR3 loop: CASSEGQLAPGELFF. CDR3 in DNA: TGTGCCAGCAGTGAAGGTCAACTAGCGCCCGGGGAGCTGTTTTTT.

To note about this clone: The junction does not match germline at one end; this may be a read error. The chain combines TRBV7-7 with TRBJ2-3; tentative D call: TRBD1 (5 bases). The CDR3 has 15 amino acids. In germline, CDR1 is SSHAT, CDR2 FNYEAQ (reference sequence). For the CDR3, the DNA is TGTGCTAGCAGCTTCGGGCTAGGGGGCACAGATACGCAGTATTTT. It codes for CASSFGLGGTDTQYF.